Listed here are 7 T cell receptor beta chains from one sample, sequenced in a study of control samples from healthy donors and cancer patients. The table came from immunoSEQ multiplex PCR; TCRdb's copy has only in-frame clones and leaves some out. The table shows fewer than 90,000 clones, with around 87% occurring only once. The specimen was blood. These receptors were obtained from a man aged 45-65 years in good health.

In this sample, this clone turned up once. The V call is TRBV10-3, the J call TRBJ2-7; TRBD1 agrees at 8 bases. With 7 bases clipped from V and 5 bases from J, the junction kept 7 bases outside the gene matches. CDR1 is ENHRY, CDR2 SYGVKD, per germline. The CDR3 is 13 amino acids. The CDR3, as DNA: TGTGCCATCAAATCGACAGGGGAAAACGAGCAGTACTTC. It translates to CAIKSTGENEQYF.

V and J are TRBV4-3 and TRBJ2-2; D could derive from TRBD1 or TRBD2 (5 bases each). CDR1 and CDR2 (germline): LGHNA, YSLEER. V dropped 2 bases and J dropped 1 base, with 14 bases sitting between them. The CDR3 spans 17 residues. The CDR3 loop is CASSQRPGTLNTGELFF. The CDR3 DNA reads as TGCGCCAGCAGCCAACGCCCCGGGACGCTGAACACCGGGGAGCTGTTTTTT.

This chain uses TRBV5-4 with TRBJ1-2; 9 nucleotides match TRBD1. The germline gives CDR1 SGHNT, CDR2 YYREEE (reference sequence). This CDR3 contains 15 residues. Germline trimming cut 10 bases from V and 1 base from J; bases unmatched to any gene: 11. The CDR3 sequence is CAYSARTGVNYGYTF. The CDR3, as DNA: TGTGCCTACTCCGCTAGGACAGGGGTTAACTATGGCTACACCTTC.

V is TRBV5-3 and J is TRBJ2-1; weak D call: TRBD2 (5 bases). TRBV5-3 is treated as an ORF (open reading frame) with a function not yet certain. The CDR3 is made up of 15 amino acids. V was clipped by 0 bases and J by 5 bases, with 12 bases between them. The CDR3 reads CARSLGVRLNNEQFF. Here the CDR3 DNA reads TGTGCCAGAAGCTTGGGCGTAAGACTAAACAATGAGCAGTTCTTC.

This clone occurred once. The chain couples TRBV10-3 to TRBJ2-7; 7 bases line up with TRBD1. With V trimmed by 2 bases and J by 6 bases, 10 bases remained unmatched. The CDR3 contains 15 residues. Germline-derived CDR1 and CDR2 are ENHRY and SYGVKD. The CDR3: CAISETGTVTLEQYF. CDR3 in DNA: TGTGCCATCAGTGAGACTGGGACAGTTACCCTCGAGCAGTACTTC.

This chain links TRBV24-1 with TRBJ2-7; D is unclear. The CDR3 spans 12 residues. The germline V gene encodes CDR1 KGHDR and CDR2 SFDVKD. Trimming pared 0 bases from V and 5 bases from J, leaving 4 bases between. CDR3 sequence: CATSDLRDEQYF. The CDR3 DNA reads as TGTGCCACCAGTGATTTGCGGGACGAGCAGTACTTC.

The chain uses TRBV10-2 and TRBJ2-1; TRBD2 agrees at 10 bases. The CDR3 totals 14 residues. V shed 6 bases and J 7 bases; nucleotides not matched to a gene: 6. CDR1 WSHSY and CDR2 SAAADI come from the germline V gene. This CDR3 is CASSIAGGPNEQFF. As DNA, the CDR3 is TGCGCCAGCAGCATAGCGGGGGGCCCAAATGAGCAGTTCTTC.